The 18 T cell receptor beta chains presented below share a single source sample, sequenced in a study of blood T cell repertoires in COVID-19. Clones were read by immunoSEQ multiplex PCR, and TCRdb kept only the in-frame ones, dropping some. The sample consists of approximately 210,000 clones, 65% to 90% of them appearing once. Sample: PBMCs or T cells enriched from blood (not recorded which). Receptor source: a woman aged 45-65 years with acute COVID-19.

The chain uses TRBV3-1 (or the pseudogene TRBV3-2) and TRBJ2-2; 8 bases are a match to TRBD1. The V and J ends lost 2 bases and 0 bases, in that order; junction bases with no gene match: 17. The CDR3 loop spans 21 amino acids. Per the germline V gene, CDR1 is LGHDT and CDR2 is YNNKEL (reference sequence). This CDR3 is CASSQRAPGGRPLTNTGELFF. The CDR3, as DNA: TGTGCCAGCAGCCAAAGAGCCCCAGGGGGCAGACCCCTGACGAACACCGGGGAGCTGTTTTTT.

This clone occurred once. The rearrangement uses TRBV19 and TRBJ1-4; the D is unclear. The CDR3 is 13 amino acids. The V end was cut by 4 bases, the J end by 4 bases, with 7 bases between. Germline CDR1 reads LNHDA; CDR2 reads SQIVND (reference sequence). The CDR3 here is CASSRAFNEKLFF. CDR3 sequence (DNA): TGTGCCAGTAGTAGAGCGTTTAATGAAAAACTGTTTTTT.

The chain recombines TRBV6-2 or TRBV6-3 with TRBJ2-7; 7 bases agree with TRBD2. Looked up from germline, CDR1 is MNHEY and CDR2 is SVGEGT. J gave up 6 bases and V 4 bases, and 15 bases lay outside the gene matches. The CDR3 runs to 16 residues. The CDR3 DNA is TGTGCCAGCAGTTCCGCTATTGGCGGGGGTCCTTCCGAGCAGTACTTC. It specifies CASSSAIGGGPSEQYF.

Only one count was recorded for this clone. The chain combines TRBV28 with TRBJ1-6, with TRBD1 as a possible D gene (5 bases). V gave up 7 bases and J gave up 7 bases, with 17 bases separating them. The CDR3 loop spans 15 amino acids. Germline V gives CDR1 MDHEN, CDR2 SYDVKM. CDR3 coding DNA: TGTGCCAGCACAATTCCGGGGGTGGAAAATTCACCCCTCCACTTT. Translated, it gives CASTIPGVENSPLHF. Full variable domain (outside the CDR3, taken from reference TRBV28 and TRBJ1-6): DVKVTQSSRYLVKRTGEKVFLECVQDMDHENMFWYRQDPGLGLRLIYFSYDVKMKEKGDIPEGYSVSREKKERFSLILESASTNQTSMYLCASTIPGVENSPLHFGNGTRLTVT.

The V call is TRBV29-1, the J call TRBJ2-5; 9 positions agree with TRBD1. The V gene end was trimmed by 0 bases and the J gene end by 4 bases; junction bases not matched to a gene: 18. The CDR3 totals 19 residues. The germline V gene has CDR1 SQVTM and CDR2 ANQGSEA. In DNA, the CDR3 is TGCAGCGTTGAAGATCCCGACATTACACAGGGGGCGGGCAGAGAGACCCAGTACTTC. It is translated as CSVEDPDITQGAGRETQYF. Full variable domain (remainder filled in from reference TRBV29-1 and TRBJ2-5): SAVISQKPSRDICQRGTSLTIQCQVDSQVTMMFWYRQQPGQSLTLIATANQGSEATYESGFVIDKFPISRPNLTFSTLTVSNMSPEDSSIYLCSVEDPDITQGAGRETQYFGPGTRLLVL.

This clone was counted a single time. This rearrangement joins TRBV28 to TRBJ2-6; 7 bases are shared with TRBD1. The CDR3 is made up of 15 amino acids. The ends lost 4 bases at V and 3 bases at J; junction bases unmatched: 3. Germline CDR1 reads MDHEN; CDR2 reads SYDVKM. CDR3: CASSSTGYGANVLTF. In DNA form, the CDR3 reads TGTGCCAGCAGTTCGACAGGGTATGGGGCCAACGTCCTGACTTTC.

V gene TRBV6-5 combines with J gene TRBJ2-7; D perhaps matches TRBD2 (6 bases). The ends were cut back, 5 bases at V and 3 bases at J, with 14 bases in the middle. This CDR3 spans 14 amino acids. The germline V gene encodes CDR1 MNHEY and CDR2 SVGAGI. The CDR3 DNA follows: TGTGCCAGCAGTAAACGGGACTCCCACTACGAGCAGTACTTC. Translated: CASSKRDSHYEQYF.

The J gene is TRBJ1-2, the V gene TRBV7-2; no firm D call. The CDR3 spans 16 residues. Germline loops: CDR1 SGHTA, CDR2 FQGNSA. V was pared by 4 bases and J by 5 bases, with 20 bases between. CDR3 nucleotide sequence: TGTGCCAGCAGCTCCCCTCCCGGCAGCCTAGATTATGGCTACACCTTC. Amino acids: CASSSPPGSLDYGYTF.

V and J are TRBV7-2 and TRBJ2-2; TRBD2 agrees at 12 bases. CDR1 and CDR2 from the germline V gene are SGHTA and FQGNSA. CDR3 size: 15 residues. V lost 4 bases, J lost 9 bases, and 6 bases stayed unmatched. CDR3 amino acids: CASSSLAGGPRELFF. The DNA for the CDR3 is TGTGCCAGCAGCTCTCTAGCGGGAGGGCCCAGGGAGCTGTTTTTT.

V and J are TRBV28 and TRBJ1-6; possible D gene TRBD1, 5 bases. Germline lookup yields CDR1 MDHEN and CDR2 SYDVKM. The ends were cut back, 6 bases at V and 9 bases at J, with 15 bases in the middle. The CDR3 is made up of 14 amino acids. Written as DNA, the CDR3 is TGTGCCAGCAGCCCCGGGGGAGGGACTTCACCCCTCCACTTT. Its translation: CASSPGGGTSPLHF.

The rearrangement links TRBV9 to TRBJ1-3; no reliable D call. The CDR3 covers 16 residues. Per the germline V gene, CDR1 is SGDLS and CDR2 is YYNGEE. Trimming removed 0 bases from V and 0 bases from J, with 10 bases in between. The CDR3 region has the DNA TGTGCCAGCAGCGTAGGAGGGCACAGCTCTGGAAACACCATATATTTT. Amino acids: CASSVGGHSSGNTIYF.

CDR3 in DNA: TGTGCCAGCAGCCAACTGTCAGCGGGAGTCCCCCACGAGCAGTACTTC. Translating it yields CASSQLSAGVPHEQYF. The chain uses TRBV14 and TRBJ2-7; 8 bases agree with TRBD2. CDR1 is SGHDN and CDR2 is FVKESK in the germline V gene. With V trimmed by 2 bases and J by 5 bases, 11 bases remained unmatched. This CDR3 is built from 16 residues. Together with reference TRBV14 and TRBJ2-7, the CDR3 gives the full variable domain: EAGVTQFPSHSVIEKGQTVTLRCDPISGHDNLYWYRRVMGKEIKFLLHFVKESKQDESGMPNNRFLAERTGGTYSTLKVQPAELEDSGVYFCASSQLSAGVPHEQYFGPGTRLTVT.

The V gene is TRBV4-3, the J gene TRBJ1-3; D is unresolved. The CDR3 spans 18 residues. The V and J ends lost 0 bases and 2 bases respectively, with 17 bases between them. In germline, CDR1 is LGHNA, CDR2 YSLEER. CDR3 sequence: CASSQEYLALLTGNTIYF. The CDR3, as DNA: TGCGCCAGCAGCCAAGAGTATTTGGCTCTCCTCACTGGAAACACCATATATTTT.

The chain carries TRBV29-1 and TRBJ2-1; 9 bases line up with TRBD2. CDR3 length: 12 amino acids. Germline V gene data show CDR1 as SQVTM and CDR2 as ANQGSEA. V lost 6 bases and J lost 4; bases outside the gene matches: 1. The CDR3 here is CSVTSGYNEQFF. The CDR3 nucleotides read TGCAGCGTGACTAGCGGATACAATGAGCAGTTCTTC.

This chain uses TRBV4-3 with TRBJ2-1; possible D gene TRBD2, 5 bases. CDR3 length: 13 amino acids. Germline values: CDR1 LGHNA, CDR2 YSLEER. V was cut by 0 bases and J by 12 bases, with 12 bases left in between. DNA for the CDR3: TGCGCCAGCAGCCAAGATCGGGGATTTAGGCAGTTCTTC. This translates into CASSQDRGFRQFF.

The V and J genes are TRBV7-2 and TRBJ1-1; tentatively, D is TRBD1 (5 bases). V was clipped by 6 bases and J by 3 bases, with 11 bases between them. CDR3 length: 13 residues. From germline, CDR1 is SGHTA and CDR2 FQGNSA. CDR3 DNA sequence: TGTGCCAGCAGATCGGGACTGTACACTGAAGCTTTCTTT. It is translated as CASRSGLYTEAFF.

J is TRBJ1-5 and V is TRBV15, with D possibly being TRBD1 (5 bases). The CDR3 has 15 amino acids. The germline V and J ends were trimmed by 3 bases and 7 bases, with 16 bases remaining between them. Germline lookup yields CDR1 LNHNV and CDR2 YYDKDF (reference sequence). The CDR3 region is CATSSDDSDGQPQHF. The CDR3 nucleotides read TGTGCCACCAGCAGTGACGACAGTGACGGCCAGCCCCAGCATTTT.

J is TRBJ2-1 and V is TRBV7-9, with D possibly matching TRBD2 (5 bases). Germline CDR1 SEHNR, CDR2 FQNEAQ (reference sequence). Trimming cost V 5 bases and J 8 bases, with 10 bases left between them. This CDR3 has 12 amino acids. The chain's CDR3 is CASSQTSYEQFF. The DNA of the CDR3 is TGTGCCAGCAGCCAAACTAGTTATGAGCAGTTCTTC.